This is a list of T cell receptor beta chains from one sample in a study of siplizumab effects on memory and regulatory T cells. Method: immunoSEQ multiplex PCR; TCRdb's copy keeps in-frame clones and lacks some. The data hold tens of thousands of clones, with 93% observed a single time. The sample consisted of CD8+ T cells sorted from blood. The receptor set was obtained from a human donor in good health. Both conserved end residues are part of each CDR3. Fields, in order: clone size, V gene, J gene, D gene, CDR3 DNA, CDR3 protein. The D gene is left open where the match is weak. Clone sizes are given selectively: once, few, many, or a class where the clone is expanded.

>NA|TRBV5-5|TRBJ2-5|NA
TGTGCCAGCAGCTTGGTCATTGAAGAGGAGACCCAGTACTTC
CASSLVIEEETQYF
>NA|TRBV5-4|TRBJ2-7|NA
TGTGCCAGCAGCTTCCGAGGGTCCTACGAGCAGTACTTC
CASSFRGSYEQYF
>NA|TRBV7-2|TRBJ1-2|NA
TGTGCCAGCAGCCCAGGGCAGGGATATAGCTATGGCTACACCTTC
CASSPGQGYSYGYTF
>NA|TRBV27|TRBJ2-7|NA
TGTGCCAGCAGTGCGGGACAAGCTGACTACGAGCAGTACTTC
CASSAGQADYEQYF
>NA|TRBV30|TRBJ1-5|NA
TGTGCCTGGAGCCCCGAGGGGAATCAGCCCCAGCATTTT
CAWSPEGNQPQHF
>NA|TRBV5-5|TRBJ2-7|NA
TGTGCCAGCAGCTGGGGGGTAGGGAGGAACGACGAGCAGTACTTC
CASSWGVGRNDEQYF
>NA|TRBV5-1|TRBJ1-2|TRBD1
TGCGCCAGCAGCTTGGTTGCAGGGGGCGATGGCTACACCTTC
CASSLVAGGDGYTF
>NA|TRBV5-8|TRBJ2-3|NA
TGTGCCAGCAGGGCAGATACGCAGTATTTT
CASRADTQYF
>once|TRBV19|TRBJ1-1|NA
TGTGCCAGTAGTATAGGGGGAAACACTGAAGCTTTCTTT
CASSIGGNTEAFF
>NA|TRBV5-1|TRBJ1-3|NA
TGCGCCAGCAGCTTGGACCCTGGAGCTGGAAACACCATATATTTT
CASSLDPGAGNTIYF
>NA|TRBV5-1|TRBJ2-7|TRBD1
TGCGCCAGCAGCTACGGGACAGGGGGTGGCTACGAGCAGTACTTC
CASSYGTGGGYEQYF
>once|TRBV6-6|TRBJ2-2|NA
TGTGCCAGCAGTTACGGGCCAACCGGGGAGCTGTTTTTT
CASSYGPTGELFF
>NA|TRBV5-5|TRBJ2-5|NA
TGTGCCAGCAGCCATGGGACAATCTTCCAAGAGACCCAGTACTTC
CASSHGTIFQETQYF
>NA|TRBV5-1|TRBJ2-6|NA
TGCGCCAGCAGCTTGGTGGGACCGCACTCTGGGGCCAACGTCCTGACTTTC
CASSLVGPHSGANVLTF
>once|TRBV4-2|TRBJ2-1|NA
TGTGCCAGCAGCCAAGTTAGGGGAGGTGAGCAGTTCTTC
CASSQVRGGEQFF
>NA|TRBV10-2|TRBJ1-1|NA
TGCGCCAGCAGTACCGGGAGGGACACTGAAGCTTTCTTT
CASSTGRDTEAFF
>NA|TRBV7-9|TRBJ2-3|NA
TGTGCCAGCAGCTCCTTCACAGATACGCAGTATTTT
CASSSFTDTQYF
>NA|TRBV27|TRBJ2-7|NA
TGTGCCAGCAGTGAAACAGGGGGGGGTTACGAGCAGTACTTC
CASSETGGGYEQYF
>NA|TRBV2|TRBJ2-1|TRBD2
TGTGCCAGCAGGGGGACTAGCGGGGAAGGCTCCTACAATGAGCAGTTCTTC
CASRGTSGEGSYNEQFF
>NA|TRBV12-2|TRBJ2-5|NA
TGTGCAAGTCGCTTAAGGCGACAGGGAGCGACCCAGTACTTC
CASRLRRQGATQYF
>NA|TRBV5-6|TRBJ1-2|NA
TGTGCCAGCAGCTTCCCCACTTATGGCTACACCTTC
CASSFPTYGYTF
>NA|TRBV15|TRBJ2-2|NA
TGTGCCACCAGCAGACCCCCGCGGACCACCGGGGAGCTGTTTTTT
CATSRPPRTTGELFF
>NA|TRBV9|TRBJ2-2|NA
TGTGCCAGCAGCGTAGGAGGAGGGGGCCATCTCACCGGGGAGCTGTTTTTT
CASSVGGGGHLTGELFF
>NA|TRBV15|TRBJ2-1|NA
TGTGCCACCAGCAGTCTGCCCCCGTCCAATGAGCAGTTCTTC
CATSSLPPSNEQFF
>NA|TRBV10-3|TRBJ1-5|NA
TGTGCCATCAGCGGTCAGGGGAATCAGCCCCAGCATTTT
CAISGQGNQPQHF
>NA|TRBV4-2|TRBJ2-1|TRBD2
TGTGCCAGCAGCCAAGGCCGGGAGGGTCCCTACAATGAGCAGTTCTTC
CASSQGREGPYNEQFF
>NA|TRBV6-5|TRBJ2-5|TRBD2
TGTGCCAGCATGACTAGCGGCCAAGAGACCCAGTACTTC
CASMTSGQETQYF
>NA|TRBV5-5|TRBJ2-7|NA
TGTGCCAGCAGCGGGGGGGCCACCTACGAGCAGTACTTC
CASSGGATYEQYF
>NA|TRBV5-5|TRBJ1-4|TRBD1
TGTGCCAGCAGTCCGACCGCCGGGACAGCATTTAATGAAAAACTGTTTTTT
CASSPTAGTAFNEKLFF
>NA|TRBV15|TRBJ1-1|NA
TGTGCCACCAGCAGAGTGGCCGGGTTGAACACTGAAGCTTTCTTT
CATSRVAGLNTEAFF
>NA|TRBV19|TRBJ2-2|NA
TGTGCCAGTAGTATAGCCCTGGGAGAGTACCGGGAGCTGTTTTTT
CASSIALGEYRELFF
>NA|TRBV7-6|TRBJ2-6|NA
TGTGCCAGCAGCTTATACTCTAGTTTCTCTGGGGCCAACGTCCTGACTTTC
CASSLYSSFSGANVLTF
>once|TRBV5-1|TRBJ2-7|NA
TGCGCCAGCAGCTTGGGAACGGCGAGCTCCTACGAGCAGTACTTC
CASSLGTASSYEQYF
>NA|TRBV27|TRBJ1-1|TRBD1
TGTGCCAGCAGTTGGACAGGGGACGCTGAAGCTTTCTTT
CASSWTGDAEAFF
>NA|TRBV19|TRBJ2-1|NA
TGTGCCAGTAGTATGGGGATTGAGCAGTTCTTC
CASSMGIEQFF